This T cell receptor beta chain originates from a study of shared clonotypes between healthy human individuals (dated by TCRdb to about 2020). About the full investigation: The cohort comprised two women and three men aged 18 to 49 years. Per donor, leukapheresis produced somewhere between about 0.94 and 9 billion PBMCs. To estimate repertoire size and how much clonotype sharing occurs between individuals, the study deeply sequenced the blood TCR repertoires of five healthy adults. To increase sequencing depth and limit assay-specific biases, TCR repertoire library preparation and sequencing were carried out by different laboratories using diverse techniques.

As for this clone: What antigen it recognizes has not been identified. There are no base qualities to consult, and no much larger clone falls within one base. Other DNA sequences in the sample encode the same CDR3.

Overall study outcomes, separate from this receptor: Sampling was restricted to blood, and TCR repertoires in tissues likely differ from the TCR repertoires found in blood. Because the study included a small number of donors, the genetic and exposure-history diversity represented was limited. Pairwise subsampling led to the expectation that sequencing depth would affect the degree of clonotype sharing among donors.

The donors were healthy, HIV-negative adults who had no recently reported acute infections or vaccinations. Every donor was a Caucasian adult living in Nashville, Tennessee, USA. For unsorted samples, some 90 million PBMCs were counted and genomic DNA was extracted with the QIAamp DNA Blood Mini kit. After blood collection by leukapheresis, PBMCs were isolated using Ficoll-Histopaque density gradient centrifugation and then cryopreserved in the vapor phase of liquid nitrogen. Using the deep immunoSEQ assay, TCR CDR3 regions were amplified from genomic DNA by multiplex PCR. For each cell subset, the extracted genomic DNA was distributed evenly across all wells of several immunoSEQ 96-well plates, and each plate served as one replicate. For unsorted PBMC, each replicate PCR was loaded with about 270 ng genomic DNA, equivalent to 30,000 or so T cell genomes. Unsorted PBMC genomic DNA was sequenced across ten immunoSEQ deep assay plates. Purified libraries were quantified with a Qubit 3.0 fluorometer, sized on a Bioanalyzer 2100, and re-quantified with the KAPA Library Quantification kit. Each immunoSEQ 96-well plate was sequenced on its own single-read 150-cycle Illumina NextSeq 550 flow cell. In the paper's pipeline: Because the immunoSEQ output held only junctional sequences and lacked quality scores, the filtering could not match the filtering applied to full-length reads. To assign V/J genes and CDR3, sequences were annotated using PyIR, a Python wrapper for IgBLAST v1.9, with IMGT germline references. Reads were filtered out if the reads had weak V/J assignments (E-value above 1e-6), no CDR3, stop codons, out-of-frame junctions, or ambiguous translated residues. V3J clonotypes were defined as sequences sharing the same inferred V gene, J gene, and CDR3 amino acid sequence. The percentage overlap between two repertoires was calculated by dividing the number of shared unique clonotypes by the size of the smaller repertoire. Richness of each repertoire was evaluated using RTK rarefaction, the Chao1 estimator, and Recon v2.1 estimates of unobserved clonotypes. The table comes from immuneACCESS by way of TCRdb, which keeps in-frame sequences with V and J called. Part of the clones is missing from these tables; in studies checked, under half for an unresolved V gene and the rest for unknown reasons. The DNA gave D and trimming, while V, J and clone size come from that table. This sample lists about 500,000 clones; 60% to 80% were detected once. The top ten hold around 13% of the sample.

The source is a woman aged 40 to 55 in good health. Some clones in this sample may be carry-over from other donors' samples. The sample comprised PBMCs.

Here the CDR3 is given as CASRDRVNQPQHF. The DNA sequence is as follows: TGTGCCAGTCGTGACAGGGTCAATCAGCCCCAGCATTTT. The chain couples TRBV19 to TRBJ1-5; TRBD1 lines up with 7 middle nucleotides. The germline V end is reduced by 8 bases and the J end by 3 bases; junction bases left unmatched: 4. Taken from the germline V gene (reference sequence), the CDR1 and CDR2 loops are LNHDA and SQIVND. From cysteine to phenylalanine, the CDR3 is 13 amino acids long. The kept DNA is CDR3 alone, 39 bases in frame from the first base.